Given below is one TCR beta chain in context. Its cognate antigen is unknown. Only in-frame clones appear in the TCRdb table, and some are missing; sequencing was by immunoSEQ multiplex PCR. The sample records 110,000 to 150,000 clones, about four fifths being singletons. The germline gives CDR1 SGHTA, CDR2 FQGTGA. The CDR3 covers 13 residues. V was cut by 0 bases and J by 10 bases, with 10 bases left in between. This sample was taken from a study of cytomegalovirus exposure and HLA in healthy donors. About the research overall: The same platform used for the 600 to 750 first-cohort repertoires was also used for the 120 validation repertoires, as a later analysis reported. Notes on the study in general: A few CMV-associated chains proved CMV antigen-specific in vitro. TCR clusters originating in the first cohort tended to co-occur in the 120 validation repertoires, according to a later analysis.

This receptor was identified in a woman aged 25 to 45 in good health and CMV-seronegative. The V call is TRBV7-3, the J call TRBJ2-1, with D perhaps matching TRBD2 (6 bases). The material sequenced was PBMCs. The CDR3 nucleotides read TGTGCCAGCAGCTTAACGTTGGCGGGGGAGCAGTTCTTC. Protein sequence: CASSLTLAGEQFF.